The 11 T cell receptor beta chains listed next were all sequenced from one sample in a study of cytomegalovirus exposure and HLA in healthy donors. Amplification used 60 Vbeta primers and 13 Jbeta primers. This table comes from immunoSEQ multiplex PCR, and its TCRdb copy is limited to in-frame clones, with some not included. The table has around 140,000 clones, less than 80% seen once. The source material was PBMCs. The source of these receptors is a middle-aged man in good health and CMV-seropositive.

The chain is built from TRBV7-9 and TRBJ2-3; TRBD2 is a possible D gene (6 bases). Germline CDR1 reads SEHNR; CDR2 reads FQNEAQ (reference sequence). Deletions cut 2 bases from V and 9 bases from J, with 9 bases between. The CDR3 extends over 12 amino acids. The CDR3 is CASSLLGGTQYF. Here the CDR3 DNA reads TGTGCCAGCAGCTTACTTGGGGGGACGCAGTATTTT.

The rearrangement joins TRBV10-1 to TRBJ1-2; possible D gene TRBD1, 5 bases. The V end was cut by 6 bases, the J end by 6 bases, with 14 bases between. The CDR3 consists of 13 residues. Germline V gene data show CDR1 as WNHNN and CDR2 as SYGVQD (reference sequence). CDR3 residues: CASSAGIFHGYTF. The CDR3 DNA sequence: TGCGCCAGCAGCGCAGGGATATTCCATGGCTACACCTTC.

This clone was observed a handful of times. This sequence joins TRBV11-2 and TRBJ2-1; 7 bases match TRBD2. Per the germline V gene, CDR1 is SGHAT and CDR2 is FQNNGV. V was clipped by 2 bases and J by 1 base; unmatched bases: 14. This CDR3 has 19 amino acids. CDR3 DNA sequence: TGTGCCAGCAGCTTAAGTTTCGTGAATAGCGGGCGATCCTACAATGAGCAGTTCTTC. This gives the protein CASSLSFVNSGRSYNEQFF.

The chain has TRBV6-5 and TRBJ1-1, with D tentatively TRBD1 (5 bases). Trimming took off 5 bases at V and 1 base at J, with 14 bases between the two ends. The CDR3 covers 15 residues. Per germline, CDR1 MNHEY and CDR2 SVGAGI. The CDR3 nucleotides read TGTGCCAGCAGTGGGGGGTATAGGCCGAACACTGAAGCTTTCTTT. As protein: CASSGGYRPNTEAFF.

To note about this clone: The sample has other DNA sequences that encode this CDR3 too. J is TRBJ2-5 and V is TRBV5-1; D remains unclear. The V end was cut by 4 bases, the J end by 2 bases, with 12 bases between. The CDR3 is 14 amino acids. Germline CDR1 and CDR2: SGHRS and YFSETQ. The CDR3 bases are TGCGCCAGCAGCCCCAGTGGAGCTCAAGAGACCCAGTACTTC. Protein: CASSPSGAQETQYF.

Only a few counts were recorded for this clone. The rearrangement joins TRBV29-1 to TRBJ2-1; 9 bases align to TRBD2. In germline, CDR1 is SQVTM, CDR2 ANQGSEA. The CDR3 covers 13 residues. J was trimmed by 9 bases and V by 8 bases; bases with no gene match: 11. The CDR3 spells CSYTSGLYGEQFF. The DNA for the CDR3 is TGCAGCTATACTAGCGGGCTATATGGTGAGCAGTTCTTC.

The CDR3 nucleotides read TGTGCCAGCAGCTTAGAGGGGTGGCCGGTTTACACTGAAGCTTTCTTT. Its protein is CASSLEGWPVYTEAFF. The rearrangement links TRBV7-9 to TRBJ1-1; D is possibly TRBD1 (5 bases). Germline V gene data show CDR1 as SEHNR and CDR2 as FQNEAQ (reference sequence). Between the trimmed V and J ends, which lost 1 base and 3 bases, there was a span of 15 bases. The CDR3 runs 16 residues.

The chain couples TRBV7-8 to TRBJ1-1; D not certain. The V and J ends lost 1 base and 4 bases respectively, with 10 bases between them. Germline CDR1 is SGHVS and CDR2 is FQNEAQ. The CDR3 has 14 amino acids. The CDR3 sequence: CASSLVEGTTEAFF. The CDR3 DNA sequence: TGTGCCAGCAGCTTAGTGGAGGGAACCACTGAAGCTTTCTTT.

The CDR3: CASSEGMEGYNYGYTF. CDR3 DNA: TGTGCCAGCAGTGAAGGTATGGAGGGCTACAACTATGGCTACACCTTC. The rearrangement links TRBV6-1 to TRBJ1-2, with D unclear. V lost 1 base and J lost 2, with 14 bases in between. Germline CDR1 reads MNHNS; CDR2 reads SASEGT. The CDR3 has 16 residues.

CDR3: CASSLGDRGRGYEQYF. CDR3 in DNA: TGTGCCAGCAGCTTAGGGGACAGGGGGCGCGGATACGAGCAGTACTTC. The V gene is TRBV7-2, the J gene TRBJ2-7; 12 nucleotides agree with TRBD1. Germline V gives CDR1 SGHTA, CDR2 FQGNSA. V lost 1 base and J lost 4; bases outside the gene matches: 5. This CDR3 has 16 residues. Drawing the rest from reference TRBV7-2 and TRBJ2-7, the complete variable domain is GAGVSQSPSNKVTEKGKDVELRCDPISGHTALYWYRQSLGQGLEFLIYFQGNSAPDKSGLPSDRFSAERTGGSVSTLTIQRTQQEDSAVYLCASSLGDRGRGYEQYFGPGTRLTVT.

J is TRBJ2-1 and V is TRBV14, with 15 bases fitting TRBD2. The CDR3 length is 15 residues. The junction had 7 bases not matched to a gene; V was cut back by 4 bases and J by 12 bases. Germline-derived CDR1 and CDR2 are SGHDN and FVKESK. CDR3 DNA: TGTGCCAGCAGCCCGGGACTAGCGGGGGGTCTGGGGCAGTTCTTC. It specifies CASSPGLAGGLGQFF. The variable domain in full, with the rest retrieved from reference TRBV14 and TRBJ2-1, is EAGVTQFPSHSVIEKGQTVTLRCDPISGHDNLYWYRRVMGKEIKFLLHFVKESKQDESGMPNNRFLAERTGGTYSTLKVQPAELEDSGVYFCASSPGLAGGLGQFFGPGTRLTVL.